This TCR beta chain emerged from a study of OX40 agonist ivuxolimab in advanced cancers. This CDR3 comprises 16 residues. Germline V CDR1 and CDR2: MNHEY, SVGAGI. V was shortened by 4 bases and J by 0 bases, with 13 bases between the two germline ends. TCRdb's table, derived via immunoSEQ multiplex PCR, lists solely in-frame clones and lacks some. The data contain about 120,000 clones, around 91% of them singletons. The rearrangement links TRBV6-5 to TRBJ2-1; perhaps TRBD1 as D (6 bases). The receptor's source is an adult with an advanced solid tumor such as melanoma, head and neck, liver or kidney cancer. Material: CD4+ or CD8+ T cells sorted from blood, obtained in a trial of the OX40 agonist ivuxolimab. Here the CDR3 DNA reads TGTGCCAGCAGTTCGTCCGGGACACCCTCCTACAATGAGCAGTTCTTC. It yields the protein CASSSSGTPSYNEQFF.